This record covers a single TCR beta chain. This specimen belongs to a study of blood T cell repertoires in COVID-19. On the study more broadly: The analysed material was cDNA or gDNA that came from T cells, B-cell-depleted T cells, or PBMCs.

Here immunoSEQ multiplex PCR was the method, and the copy in TCRdb shows in-frame clones only, minus some. Counted here are about 190,000 clones, 80% to 85% occurring once; the ten biggest clones make up 6% to 7%. Deletions cut 3 bases from V and 4 bases from J, with 10 bases between. CDR1 LGHDT and CDR2 YNNKEL come from the germline V gene (reference sequence). There are 14 residues in the CDR3. The chain employs TRBV3-1 (or the pseudogene TRBV3-2) and TRBJ1-5, with D tentatively TRBD1 (5 bases). Sequences were obtained from peripheral blood. This clonotype was obtained from a woman between 40 and 50 years old with acute or convalescent COVID-19. CDR3 amino acids: CASSQGLRNQPQHF. CDR3 nucleotides: TGTGCCAGCAGCCAGGGACTGCGGAATCAGCCCCAGCATTTT.